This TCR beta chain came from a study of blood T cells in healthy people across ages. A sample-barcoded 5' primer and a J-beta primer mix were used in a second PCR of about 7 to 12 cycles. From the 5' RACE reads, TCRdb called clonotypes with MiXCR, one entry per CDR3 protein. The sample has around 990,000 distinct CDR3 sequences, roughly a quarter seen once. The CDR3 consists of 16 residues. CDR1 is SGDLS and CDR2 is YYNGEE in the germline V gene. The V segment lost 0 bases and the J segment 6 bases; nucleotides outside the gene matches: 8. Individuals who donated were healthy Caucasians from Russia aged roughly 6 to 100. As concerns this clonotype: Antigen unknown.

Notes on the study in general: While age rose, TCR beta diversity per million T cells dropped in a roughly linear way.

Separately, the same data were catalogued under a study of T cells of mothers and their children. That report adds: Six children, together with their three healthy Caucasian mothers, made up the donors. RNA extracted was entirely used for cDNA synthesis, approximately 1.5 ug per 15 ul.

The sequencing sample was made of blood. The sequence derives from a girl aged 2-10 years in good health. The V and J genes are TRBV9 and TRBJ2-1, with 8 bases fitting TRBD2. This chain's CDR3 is CASSVEGTRFPNEQFF. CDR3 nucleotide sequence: TGTGCCAGCAGCGTAGAGGGGACTAGGTTCCCCAATGAGCAGTTCTTC.